These T cell receptor beta chains were read from a single sample in a study of shared clonotypes between healthy human individuals. Sequenced by immunoSEQ multiplex PCR; TCRdb stores in-frame clones only, minus some. The sample lists around 700,000 clones, approximately 79% seen once, with approximately 1.8% in the top ten. Sequences were obtained from memory CD4+ T cells sorted from blood. These receptors were taken from a woman aged 25 to 39 in good health. Each CDR3 is given with its conserved first and last residue. D genes are given only for firm matches. Where a row states a size, it is once, few, many or the class of an expanded clone; other rows omit it.

j_call: TRBJ2-4; d_call: NA; clone_size: NA; v_call: TRBV5-8; cdr3_aa: CASSDGTMYKNIQYF; cdr3_nt: TGTGCCAGCAGCGATGGGACAATGTACAAAAACATTCAGTACTTC
j_call: TRBJ1-5; d_call: NA; clone_size: NA; v_call: TRBV28; cdr3_aa: CASSLGRPVNQPQHF; cdr3_nt: TGTGCCAGCAGTTTGGGCAGGCCCGTCAATCAGCCCCAGCATTTT
j_call: TRBJ2-1; d_call: TRBD2; clone_size: NA; v_call: TRBV4-1; cdr3_aa: CASSQWTSGSFDEQFF; cdr3_nt: TGCGCCAGCAGCCAATGGACTAGCGGGAGTTTCGATGAGCAGTTCTTC
j_call: TRBJ2-1; d_call: NA; clone_size: NA; v_call: TRBV9; cdr3_aa: CASSGASAHPGNEQFF; cdr3_nt: TGTGCCAGCAGCGGGGCTAGCGCCCATCCTGGGAATGAGCAGTTCTTC
j_call: TRBJ2-1; d_call: TRBD1; clone_size: NA; v_call: TRBV5-1; cdr3_aa: CASSGGQGNYNEQFF; cdr3_nt: TGCGCCAGCAGCGGGGGACAGGGCAACTACAATGAGCAGTTCTTC
j_call: TRBJ2-5; d_call: TRBD1; clone_size: NA; v_call: TRBV7-6; cdr3_aa: CASRQTGPEYF; cdr3_nt: TGTGCCAGCAGGCAGACAGGGCCGGAGTACTTC
j_call: TRBJ2-5; d_call: NA; clone_size: NA; v_call: TRBV5-4; cdr3_aa: CASSPRRERQETQYF; cdr3_nt: TGTGCCAGCAGCCCGAGACGTGAGCGGCAAGAGACCCAGTACTTC
j_call: TRBJ1-3; d_call: NA; clone_size: NA; v_call: TRBV28; cdr3_aa: CASGHGRRNSGNTIYF; cdr3_nt: TGTGCCAGCGGCCACGGGAGACGCAACTCTGGAAACACCATATATTTT
j_call: TRBJ2-7; d_call: TRBD1; clone_size: NA; v_call: TRBV25-1; cdr3_aa: CASRGGQIYEQYF; cdr3_nt: TGTGCGTCAAGAGGGGGACAGATCTACGAGCAGTACTTC
j_call: TRBJ2-3; d_call: NA; clone_size: NA; v_call: TRBV7-3; cdr3_aa: CASSLSSLTDTQYF; cdr3_nt: TGTGCCAGCAGCTTAAGTTCCCTCACGGATACGCAGTATTTT
j_call: TRBJ2-1; d_call: NA; clone_size: NA; v_call: TRBV5-1; cdr3_aa: CASSLSGGKGEQFF; cdr3_nt: TGCGCCAGCAGCTTGTCGGGCGGGAAGGGGGAGCAGTTCTTC
j_call: TRBJ1-2; d_call: TRBD1; clone_size: NA; v_call: TRBV19; cdr3_aa: CATKRQGLWGYTF; cdr3_nt: TGTGCCACCAAGAGACAGGGATTATGGGGCTACACCTTC
j_call: TRBJ1-2; d_call: NA; clone_size: NA; v_call: TRBV6-1; cdr3_aa: CASSVEVYGYTF; cdr3_nt: TGTGCCAGCAGTGTAGAGGTGTATGGCTACACCTTC
j_call: TRBJ2-2; d_call: TRBD1; clone_size: NA; v_call: TRBV7-9; cdr3_aa: CASSRDRNTGELFF; cdr3_nt: TGTGCCAGCAGTCGGGACAGAAACACCGGGGAGCTGTTTTTT
j_call: TRBJ1-1; d_call: TRBD1; clone_size: NA; v_call: TRBV28; cdr3_aa: CASSFGTGGMNTEAFF; cdr3_nt: TGTGCCAGCAGTTTTGGGACAGGAGGCATGAACACTGAAGCTTTCTTT
j_call: TRBJ2-3; d_call: TRBD2; clone_size: NA; v_call: TRBV4-2; cdr3_aa: CASSGRAGGRTDTQYF; cdr3_nt: TGTGCCAGCAGCGGACGAGCGGGAGGGCGCACAGATACGCAGTATTTT
j_call: TRBJ1-6; d_call: NA; clone_size: NA; v_call: TRBV27; cdr3_aa: CASSPSDGSSPLHF; cdr3_nt: TGTGCCAGCAGTCCCTCAGATGGGAGTTCACCCCTCCACTTT
j_call: TRBJ2-7; d_call: TRBD2; clone_size: few; v_call: TRBV19; cdr3_aa: CASSIGTSGYEQYF; cdr3_nt: TGTGCCAGTAGTATCGGGACTAGCGGCTACGAGCAGTACTTC
j_call: TRBJ2-3; d_call: NA; clone_size: NA; v_call: TRBV7-9; cdr3_aa: CASSSGGGLTDTQYF; cdr3_nt: TGTGCCAGCAGCTCTGGTGGGGGACTCACAGATACGCAGTATTTT
j_call: TRBJ2-5; d_call: NA; clone_size: once; v_call: TRBV5-1; cdr3_aa: CASSLESGRETQYF; cdr3_nt: TGCGCCAGCAGCTTGGAGTCGGGACGGGAGACCCAGTACTTC
j_call: TRBJ2-7; d_call: NA; clone_size: NA; v_call: TRBV11-2; cdr3_aa: CASSFQEGEQYF; cdr3_nt: TGTGCCAGCAGCTTTCAGGAGGGCGAGCAGTACTTC
j_call: TRBJ2-3; d_call: NA; clone_size: NA; v_call: TRBV6-6; cdr3_aa: CASSYSIGERTDTQYF; cdr3_nt: TGTGCCAGCAGTTACTCGATTGGAGAAAGGACAGATACGCAGTATTTT
j_call: TRBJ1-1; d_call: NA; clone_size: once; v_call: TRBV30; cdr3_aa: CAWSPDWGTEAFF; cdr3_nt: TGTGCCTGGAGTCCGGACTGGGGCACTGAAGCTTTCTTT
j_call: TRBJ2-1; d_call: TRBD2; clone_size: NA; v_call: TRBV4-2; cdr3_aa: CASSQLSGSFSSYNEQFF; cdr3_nt: TGTGCCAGCAGCCAGCTTAGCGGGAGCTTTAGCTCCTACAATGAGCAGTTCTTC
j_call: TRBJ2-7; d_call: NA; clone_size: NA; v_call: TRBV28; cdr3_aa: CASSFVQAYEQYF; cdr3_nt: TGTGCCAGCAGTTTCGTCCAGGCCTACGAGCAGTACTTC
j_call: TRBJ2-1; d_call: NA; clone_size: few; v_call: TRBV5-4; cdr3_aa: CASSLRLRNEQFF; cdr3_nt: TGTGCCAGCAGCTTGCGACTAAGGAATGAGCAGTTCTTC
j_call: TRBJ1-2; d_call: TRBD1; clone_size: few; v_call: TRBV10-3; cdr3_aa: CATGTGHGGYTF; cdr3_nt: TGTGCCACTGGGACAGGACACGGTGGCTACACCTTC
j_call: TRBJ2-7; d_call: NA; clone_size: NA; v_call: TRBV11-2; cdr3_aa: CASSTHRDKQYF; cdr3_nt: TGTGCCAGCAGCACCCACCGGGACAAGCAGTACTTC
j_call: TRBJ1-3; d_call: NA; clone_size: many; v_call: TRBV19; cdr3_aa: CASSARDGGNTIYF; cdr3_nt: TGTGCCAGTAGTGCCCGGGACGGTGGAAACACCATATATTTT
j_call: TRBJ2-6; d_call: NA; clone_size: NA; v_call: TRBV28; cdr3_aa: CASSLATGSGANVLTF; cdr3_nt: TGTGCCAGCAGTTTAGCTACAGGATCTGGGGCCAACGTCCTGACTTTC
j_call: TRBJ1-2; d_call: TRBD1; clone_size: NA; v_call: TRBV6-5; cdr3_aa: CASSGTGERGYTF; cdr3_nt: TGTGCCAGCAGCGGGACAGGGGAGCGGGGCTACACCTTC
j_call: TRBJ2-4; d_call: NA; clone_size: NA; v_call: TRBV7-2; cdr3_aa: CASSYHRTDIQYF; cdr3_nt: TGTGCCAGCAGCTACCACCGGACGGACATTCAGTACTTC
j_call: TRBJ2-2; d_call: TRBD2; clone_size: once; v_call: TRBV11-2; cdr3_aa: CASSLGGRAVAGELFF; cdr3_nt: TGTGCCAGCAGCTTAGGCGGGAGGGCCGTGGCCGGGGAGCTGTTTTTT
j_call: TRBJ2-2; d_call: NA; clone_size: NA; v_call: TRBV21-1; cdr3_aa: CASSIRTSGRSGGELFF; cdr3_nt: TGTGCCAGCAGCATACGGACTAGCGGGAGGTCGGGCGGGGAGCTGTTTTTT
j_call: TRBJ2-2; d_call: TRBD2; clone_size: few; v_call: TRBV9; cdr3_aa: CASSLERDSLLPVGLFF; cdr3_nt: TGTGCCAGCAGCTTAGAGCGGGACTCACTCCTCCCGGTGGGGCTGTTTTTT
j_call: TRBJ2-4; d_call: NA; clone_size: NA; v_call: TRBV5-6; cdr3_aa: CASSRPGDINIAKNIQYF; cdr3_nt: TGTGCCAGCAGCCGCCCGGGGGACATTAATATAGCCAAAAACATTCAGTACTTC
j_call: TRBJ1-5; d_call: NA; clone_size: few; v_call: TRBV28; cdr3_aa: CASSLIGTPQHF; cdr3_nt: TGTGCCAGCAGTTTAATCGGGACCCCCCAGCATTTT
j_call: TRBJ2-5; d_call: TRBD2; clone_size: few; v_call: TRBV25-1; cdr3_aa: CASRGEGRGQETQYF; cdr3_nt: TGTGCCAGCAGGGGGGAGGGAAGGGGCCAAGAGACCCAGTACTTC
j_call: TRBJ2-5; d_call: NA; clone_size: NA; v_call: TRBV9; cdr3_aa: CASSVLSAGGTQYF; cdr3_nt: TGTGCCAGCAGCGTACTGAGCGCCGGTGGGACCCAGTACTTC
j_call: TRBJ2-1; d_call: TRBD2; clone_size: NA; v_call: TRBV2; cdr3_aa: CASSARLAGTYNEQFF; cdr3_nt: TGTGCCAGCAGCGCCCGACTAGCGGGGACCTACAATGAGCAGTTCTTC
j_call: TRBJ2-7; d_call: NA; clone_size: NA; v_call: TRBV25-1; cdr3_aa: CASSEVGGGVYEQYF; cdr3_nt: TGTGCCAGCAGTGAAGTCGGAGGGGGCGTTTACGAGCAGTACTTC
j_call: TRBJ1-4; d_call: NA; clone_size: NA; v_call: TRBV10-1; cdr3_aa: CASSLDRLNEKLFF; cdr3_nt: TGCGCCAGCAGTCTCGACAGATTAAATGAAAAACTGTTTTTT
j_call: TRBJ2-7; d_call: TRBD1; clone_size: NA; v_call: TRBV5-4; cdr3_aa: CASSLTGGGYEQYF; cdr3_nt: TGTGCCAGCAGCCTGACAGGGGGCGGGTACGAGCAGTACTTC
j_call: TRBJ2-5; d_call: NA; clone_size: NA; v_call: TRBV5-6; cdr3_aa: CASSFGAQETQYF; cdr3_nt: TGTGCCAGCAGCTTCGGCGCCCAGGAGACCCAGTACTTC
j_call: TRBJ1-5; d_call: NA; clone_size: NA; v_call: TRBV6-4; cdr3_aa: CASSTGLDQPQHF; cdr3_nt: TGTGCCAGCAGCACAGGGCTCGATCAGCCCCAGCATTTT
j_call: TRBJ1-4; d_call: TRBD1; clone_size: NA; v_call: TRBV5-4; cdr3_aa: CASSDRQGAGEKLFF; cdr3_nt: TGTGCCAGCAGCGACAGACAGGGGGCAGGGGAAAAACTGTTTTTT
j_call: TRBJ2-3; d_call: TRBD2; clone_size: NA; v_call: TRBV6-1; cdr3_aa: CASKRTSGLTDTQYF; cdr3_nt: TGTGCCAGCAAGAGGACTAGCGGCCTCACAGATACGCAGTATTTT
j_call: TRBJ2-1; d_call: TRBD2; clone_size: NA; v_call: TRBV9; cdr3_aa: CASSSSGTSGVNEQFF; cdr3_nt: TGTGCCAGCAGCTCATCCGGGACTAGCGGAGTTAATGAGCAGTTCTTC
j_call: TRBJ1-5; d_call: NA; clone_size: NA; v_call: TRBV18; cdr3_aa: CASSPYGPNQPQHF; cdr3_nt: TGTGCCAGCTCACCGTACGGCCCCAATCAGCCCCAGCATTTT
j_call: TRBJ2-2; d_call: NA; clone_size: NA; v_call: TRBV7-9; cdr3_aa: CASSIWGTGELFF; cdr3_nt: TGTGCCAGCAGCATTTGGGGTACCGGGGAGCTGTTTTTT
j_call: TRBJ2-2; d_call: TRBD2; clone_size: once; v_call: TRBV9; cdr3_aa: CASSVVAGKTGELFF; cdr3_nt: TGTGCCAGCAGCGTAGTAGCGGGAAAAACCGGGGAGCTGTTTTTT
j_call: TRBJ1-5; d_call: NA; clone_size: NA; v_call: TRBV19; cdr3_aa: CASSISAGALGQPQHF; cdr3_nt: TGTGCCAGTAGTATAAGCGCAGGGGCGTTGGGTCAGCCCCAGCATTTT
j_call: TRBJ2-7; d_call: NA; clone_size: NA; v_call: TRBV11-3; cdr3_aa: CASSLGGTAGAYEQYF; cdr3_nt: TGTGCCAGCAGCTTAGGGGGCACCGCAGGGGCTTACGAGCAGTACTTC